A selection of T cell receptor beta chains follows, all from one sample in a study of blood T cell repertoires in COVID-19. Using immunoSEQ multiplex PCR, the repertoire was profiled, and TCRdb retains in-frame clones only, with some absent. This sample yields about 150,000 clones, of which around 80% are seen a single time; less than 7.5% belongs to the top ten. Material for sequencing was PBMCs or T cells enriched from blood (not recorded which). The origin of the receptors is a woman in her forties or fifties who had recovered from COVID-19. The CDR3 runs from the conserved cysteine through the conserved F or W. Fields, in order: J gene, clone size, D gene, V gene, CDR3 DNA, CDR3 protein. The D gene is left open where the match is weak. Expanded clones get a size class; other rows say once, few or many, or leave the size out.

J: TRBJ1-3
size: once
D: .
V: TRBV7-9
DNA: TGTGCCAGCAGCTCCCTTAGGGGCTCTGGAAACACCATATATTTT
CDR3: CASSSLRGSGNTIYF

J: TRBJ2-2
size: .
D: .
V: TRBV7-7
DNA: TGTGCCAGCAGCCTATTGGCGTGGAGGGAGAACACCGGGGAGCTGTTTTTT
CDR3: CASSLLAWRENTGELFF

J: TRBJ2-5
size: few
D: .
V: TRBV2
DNA: TGTGCCAGCACCGAGGAGGGAATTGCGGAGACCCAGTACTTC
CDR3: CASTEEGIAETQYF

J: TRBJ1-1
size: .
D: .
V: TRBV5-8
DNA: TGTGCCAGCAGCTTGGGGATGCGGGGGACTGAAGCTTTCTTT
CDR3: CASSLGMRGTEAFF

J: TRBJ1-1
size: .
D: .
V: TRBV5-1
DNA: TGCGCCAGCACGGACATGAACACTGAAGCTTTCTTT
CDR3: CASTDMNTEAFF

J: TRBJ1-2
size: .
D: .
V: TRBV28
DNA: TGTGCCAGCAGTTCGGGACAATATGGCTACACCTTC
CDR3: CASSSGQYGYTF

J: TRBJ1-2
size: .
D: TRBD1
V: TRBV3-1/TRBV3-2
DNA: TGTGCCAGCAGCCGGGACAGGTCTAACTATGGCTACACCTTC
CDR3: CASSRDRSNYGYTF

J: TRBJ1-1
size: once
D: TRBD1
V: TRBV28
DNA: TGTGCCAGCAGGAAACAGGGGGCGAACACTGAAGCTTTCTTT
CDR3: CASRKQGANTEAFF

J: TRBJ1-6
size: few
D: .
V: TRBV5-5
DNA: TGTGCCAGCAGCCCCCCCGGGAATTCACCCCTCCACTTT
CDR3: CASSPPGNSPLHF

J: TRBJ2-7
size: .
D: TRBD1
V: TRBV6-5
DNA: TGTGCCAGCAGTTGGGACAGGGGGGCCTACGAGCAGTACTTC
CDR3: CASSWDRGAYEQYF

J: TRBJ2-3
size: .
D: TRBD2
V: TRBV27
DNA: TGTGCCAGCAGGGAACTAGCGACAGATACGCAGTATTTT
CDR3: CASRELATDTQYF

J: TRBJ1-1
size: .
D: .
V: TRBV6-5
DNA: TGTGCCAGCAGTTCTCCCCGGTGGAACACTGAAGCTTTCTTT
CDR3: CASSSPRWNTEAFF

J: TRBJ1-4
size: few
D: .
V: TRBV2
DNA: TGTGCCGGGGGGAGGATGGAGGAAAAACTGTTTTTT
CDR3: CAGGRMEEKLFF

J: TRBJ1-5
size: .
D: .
V: TRBV18
DNA: TGTGCCAGCTCACCGCTCGGGACACCAAATCAGCCCCAGCATTTT
CDR3: CASSPLGTPNQPQHF